A single sample gave rise to the 11 T cell receptor beta chains below, sequenced in a study of blood T cell repertoires in COVID-19. The data were produced by immunoSEQ multiplex PCR, yet TCRdb's version contains in-frame clones alone and is incomplete. The table records 270,000 or so clones, 80% to 90% of them present only once. The material sequenced was peripheral blood. These receptors came from a woman in her twenties or thirties with active or convalescent COVID-19.

This chain connects TRBV4-1 to TRBJ1-2, with 7 bases aligning to TRBD1. This CDR3 is 15 amino acids long. Germline-derived CDR1 and CDR2 are MGHRA and YSYEKL. The J segment lost 4 bases and the V segment lost 0 bases, leaving 5 bases of the junction unmatched. For the CDR3, the DNA is TGCGCCAGCAGCCAAGATGGACAGGAGATCTATGGCTACACCTTC. It yields the protein CASSQDGQEIYGYTF.

This clone turned up a few times. The CDR3 DNA reads TGTGCCAGCTTCAGCGGGGGGCGTGAAAAACTGTTTTTT. This sequence encodes CASFSGGREKLFF. J is TRBJ1-4 and V is TRBV28; weak D call: TRBD1 (6 bases). V was shortened by 8 bases and J by 7 bases, with 14 bases between the two germline ends. Germline CDR1 is MDHEN and CDR2 is SYDVKM. CDR3 length: 13 residues.

V usage is TRBV6-5 and J usage is TRBJ1-6; TRBD1 matches at 7 bases. Germline V gene data show CDR1 as MNHEY and CDR2 as SVGAGI. V was pared by 7 bases and J by 6 bases, with 9 bases of the junction left unmatched. The CDR3 length is 15 residues. As DNA, the CDR3 is TGTGCCAGCACCTCCCCGGGACAGATTAATTCACCCCTCCACTTT. Its translation is CASTSPGQINSPLHF.

The chain combines TRBV6-4 with TRBJ1-5; perhaps TRBD1 as D (6 bases). Per germline, CDR1 MRHNA and CDR2 SNTAGT. V shed 3 bases and J shed 6 bases, with 15 bases lying between them. This CDR3 has 15 residues. The CDR3 here is CASSEEPGEGQPQHF. CDR3 in DNA: TGTGCCAGCAGTGAGGAGCCAGGGGAGGGTCAGCCCCAGCATTTT.

Details on this clone: The junction departs from the called germline gene at one end, perhaps through a read error. The rearrangement uses TRBV28 and TRBJ1-6, with 7 bases aligning to TRBD1. This CDR3 spans 12 amino acids. Germline V gene data show CDR1 as MDHEN and CDR2 as SYDVKM. CDR3 sequence: CASSLEVGTVFF. The CDR3 nucleotides read TGTGCCAGCAGTCTCGAGGTTGGGACAGTCTTTTTT.

The V gene is TRBV7-8, the J gene TRBJ1-6; 8 bases are shared with TRBD1. The trim removed 5 bases at V and 14 bases at J, leaving 14 bases unmatched. The CDR3 consists of 15 residues. Germline V gives CDR1 SGHVS, CDR2 FQNEAQ. The DNA for the CDR3 is TGTGCCAGCAGCCCAGGGGGCAGGGGAGGTGGGTCCCTCCACTTT. Translated: CASSPGGRGGGSLHF.

The genes are TRBV18 and TRBJ2-3, with 11 bases identical to TRBD1. The V and J ends lost 1 base and 4 bases, in that order; junction bases with no gene match: 4. Per the germline V gene, CDR1 is KGHSH and CDR2 is LQKENI. CDR3 length equals 16 residues. DNA for the CDR3: TGTGCCAGCTCACCACGGACAGGGGGCTGGGCAGATACGCAGTATTTT. It yields the protein CASSPRTGGWADTQYF.

The chain couples TRBV27 to TRBJ1-5; D not resolved. Germline CDR1 MNHEY, CDR2 SMNVEV (reference sequence). Trimming pared 3 bases from V and 3 bases from J, leaving 12 bases between. This CDR3 spans 15 amino acids. CDR3 DNA sequence: TGTGCCAGCAGTTTTTCGGGAGTCCCCAATCAGCCCCAGCATTTT. It is translated as CASSFSGVPNQPQHF.

The genes are TRBV5-1 and TRBJ2-1; TRBD1 might be the D (5 bases). Deletions cut 2 bases from V and 3 bases from J, with 9 bases between. The CDR3 is made up of 14 amino acids. Germline CDR1 and CDR2: SGHRS and YFSETQ. The CDR3 DNA reads TGCGCCAGCAGCTTAGGGGATAACTACAATGAGCAGTTCTTC. Translated, it gives CASSLGDNYNEQFF.

This clone came up once. This sequence joins TRBV10-3 and TRBJ2-3, with TRBD2 as a possible D gene (6 bases). The CDR3 is made up of 15 amino acids. Per germline, CDR1 ENHRY and CDR2 SYGVKD. Trimming pared 7 bases from V and 0 bases from J, leaving 14 bases between. As DNA, the CDR3 is TGTGCCATCACCCCGAACGGGGGAAGCACAGATACGCAGTATTTT. Its protein is CAITPNGGSTDTQYF.

In its sample, this clone was seen a few times. The chain employs TRBV4-3 and TRBJ1-2, with 8 bases fitting TRBD1. Germline CDR1 reads LGHNA; CDR2 reads YSLEER. Unmatched junction bases numbered 5, after V lost 1 base and J lost 7 bases. CDR3 size: 14 residues. In DNA form, the CDR3 reads TGCGCCAGCAGCCAAGGGACAGGGTCCTCTGGCTACACCTTC. Amino acids: CASSQGTGSSGYTF.